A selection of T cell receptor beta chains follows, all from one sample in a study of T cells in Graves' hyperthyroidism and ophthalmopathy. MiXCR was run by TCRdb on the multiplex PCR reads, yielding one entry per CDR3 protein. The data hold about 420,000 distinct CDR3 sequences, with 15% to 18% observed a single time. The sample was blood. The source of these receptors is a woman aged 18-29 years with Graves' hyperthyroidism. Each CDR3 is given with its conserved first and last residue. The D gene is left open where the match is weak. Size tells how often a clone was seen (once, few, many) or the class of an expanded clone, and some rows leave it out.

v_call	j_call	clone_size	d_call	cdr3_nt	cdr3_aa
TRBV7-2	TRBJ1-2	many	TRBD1	TGTGCCAGCAGCACCCGGACAGGGGCCATTTACTATGGCTACACCTTC	CASSTRTGAIYYGYTF
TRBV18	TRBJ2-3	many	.	TGTGCCAGCTCACCACCTGAGGGCTTAGGGACGCAGTATTTT	CASSPPEGLGTQYF
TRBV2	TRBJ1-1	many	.	TGTGCCAGCAGTATCTTGGGTGGCGCTGAAGCTTTCTTT	CASSILGGAEAFF
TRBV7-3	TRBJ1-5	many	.	TGTGCCAGCAGACCGGGGGGGTGGACGGGGCCTTATAGCAATCAGCCCCAGCATTTT	CASRPGGWTGPYSNQPQHF
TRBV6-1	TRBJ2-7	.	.	TGTGCCAGCAGTGTTAACACCGTGAGCTCCTACGAGCAGTACTTC	CASSVNTVSSYEQYF
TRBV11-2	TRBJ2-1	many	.	TGTGCCAGCAGCTTAGTCGGCTCTGGGGATGAGCAGTTCTTC	CASSLVGSGDEQFF
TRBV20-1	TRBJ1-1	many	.	TGCAGTGCTAGTCGGGGGCATAATGAAGCTTTCTTT	CSASRGHNEAFF
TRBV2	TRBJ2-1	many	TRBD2	TGTGCCAGCAGTGAGCCACTAGCGGGAGATGTTGATGAGCAGTTCTTC	CASSEPLAGDVDEQFF
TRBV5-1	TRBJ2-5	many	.	TGCGCCAGCAGCGTGGGACTCCAAGAGACCCAGTACTTC	CASSVGLQETQYF
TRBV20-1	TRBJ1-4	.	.	TGCAGTGCCCACCACGGGGATCAAGAAAAACTGTTTTTT	CSAHHGDQEKLFF
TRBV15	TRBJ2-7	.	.	TGTGCCACCAGCAAAGGAGTCACGGGGGCCGGGGAGGGATACGAGCAGTACTTC	CATSKGVTGAGEGYEQYF
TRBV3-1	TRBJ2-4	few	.	TGTGCCAGCAGCCAAGGTATCCGGGTAGAGGCCAAAAACATTCAGTACTTC	CASSQGIRVEAKNIQYF
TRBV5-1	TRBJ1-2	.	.	TGCGCCAGCAGCTTTCGGGGCGACTATGGCTACACCTTC	CASSFRGDYGYTF
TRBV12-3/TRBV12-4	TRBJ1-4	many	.	TGTGCCAGCAGTTTGGAAGGACTTAATGAAAAACTGTTTTTT	CASSLEGLNEKLFF
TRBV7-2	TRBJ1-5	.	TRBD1	TGTGCCAGCAGCTTAAACAGGGGGTTTCAGCCCCAGCATTTT	CASSLNRGFQPQHF
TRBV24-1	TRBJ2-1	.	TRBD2	TGTGCCACCAGTGATTCGTCCCATCTAGCGGGGAACTACAATGAGCAGTTCTTC	CATSDSSHLAGNYNEQFF
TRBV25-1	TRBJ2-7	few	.	TGTGCCAGCAGTGAGTTTCAGGGAAAGTACGAGCAGTACTTC	CASSEFQGKYEQYF
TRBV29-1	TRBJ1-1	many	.	TGCAGCGTGGATAACAGGGAGGGTCTTGTTGCTGAAGCTTTCTTT	CSVDNREGLVAEAFF
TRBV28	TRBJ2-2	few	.	TGTGCCAGCAGTTTAGTGGCTAGCTTAAGGATCGGGGAGCTGTTTTTT	CASSLVASLRIGELFF
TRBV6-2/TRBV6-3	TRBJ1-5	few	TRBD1	TGTGCCAGCAGTTACAGCGGGACAGGGGGAGGGCAGCCCCAGCATTTT	CASSYSGTGGGQPQHF
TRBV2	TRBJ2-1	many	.	TGTGCCACCATAACAGGGTTGAACAATGAGCAGTTCTTC	CATITGLNNEQFF
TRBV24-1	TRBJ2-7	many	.	TGTGCCACCAGTGGCGCCAGCTCCTACGAGCAGTACTTC	CATSGASSYEQYF
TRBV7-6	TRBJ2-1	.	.	TGTGCCAGCAGCGAAACCTGGAACAATGAGCAGTTCTTC	CASSETWNNEQFF
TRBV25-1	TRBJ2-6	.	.	TGTGCCAGCGGAGGGTCGGCGGGCTACTCTGGGGCCAACGTCCTGACTTTC	CASGGSAGYSGANVLTF